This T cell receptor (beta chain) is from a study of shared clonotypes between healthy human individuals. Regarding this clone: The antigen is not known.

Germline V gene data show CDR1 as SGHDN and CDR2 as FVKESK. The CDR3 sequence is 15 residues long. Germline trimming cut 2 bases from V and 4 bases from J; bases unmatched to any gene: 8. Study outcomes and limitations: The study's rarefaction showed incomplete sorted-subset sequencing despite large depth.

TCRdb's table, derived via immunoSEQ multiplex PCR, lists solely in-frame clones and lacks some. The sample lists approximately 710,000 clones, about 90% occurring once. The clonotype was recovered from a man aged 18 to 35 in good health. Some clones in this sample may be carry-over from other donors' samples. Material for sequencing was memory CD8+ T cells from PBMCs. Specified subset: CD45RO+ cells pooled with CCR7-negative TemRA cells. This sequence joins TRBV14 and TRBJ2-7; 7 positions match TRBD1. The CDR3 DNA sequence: TGTGCCAGCAGCCAATATAAGGGGGCAGGTTACGAGCAGTACTTC. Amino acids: CASSQYKGAGYEQYF.